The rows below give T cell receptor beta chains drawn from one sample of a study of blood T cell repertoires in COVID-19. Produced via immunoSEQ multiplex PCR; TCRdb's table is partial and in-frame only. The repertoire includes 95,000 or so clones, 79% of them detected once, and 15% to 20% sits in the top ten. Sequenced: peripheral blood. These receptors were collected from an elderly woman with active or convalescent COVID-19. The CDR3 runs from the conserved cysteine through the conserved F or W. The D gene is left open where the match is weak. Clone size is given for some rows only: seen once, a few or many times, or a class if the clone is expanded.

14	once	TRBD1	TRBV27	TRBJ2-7	CASSSRQGTYEQYF	TGTGCCAGCAGTTCCAGACAGGGGACCTACGAGCAGTACTTC
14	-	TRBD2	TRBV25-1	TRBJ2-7	CASSEWGLDYEQYF	TGTGCCAGCAGTGAATGGGGACTAGATTACGAGCAGTACTTC
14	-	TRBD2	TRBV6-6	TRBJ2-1	CASEVSGTVGEQFF	TGTGCCAGCGAGGTCAGCGGGACCGTAGGTGAGCAGTTCTTC
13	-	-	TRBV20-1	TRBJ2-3	CSASVRATDTQYF	TGCAGTGCTAGTGTCAGGGCCACAGATACGCAGTATTTT
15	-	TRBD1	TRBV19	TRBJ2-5	CASSAGQGAGETQYF	TGTGCCAGTAGTGCGGGACAGGGGGCAGGGGAGACCCAGTACTTC
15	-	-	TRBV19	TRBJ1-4	CASRPVRAGGEKLFF	TGTGCCAGTAGGCCGGTCAGGGCGGGAGGTGAAAAACTGTTTTTT
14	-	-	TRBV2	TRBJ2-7	CASSERGGSYEQYF	TGTGCCAGCAGTGAACGAGGGGGTTCCTACGAGCAGTACTTC
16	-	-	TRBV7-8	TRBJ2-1	CASSLLSGVTYNEQFF	TGTGCCAGCAGCTTATTGTCGGGAGTAACCTACAATGAGCAGTTCTTC
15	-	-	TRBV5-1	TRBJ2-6	CASRQDSSGANVLTF	TGCGCCAGTCGACAGGATAGCTCTGGGGCCAACGTCCTGACTTTC
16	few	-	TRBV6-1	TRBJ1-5	CASSERGPYSNQPQHF	TGTGCCAGCAGTGAAAGGGGCCCTTATAGCAATCAGCCCCAGCATTTT
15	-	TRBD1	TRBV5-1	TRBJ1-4	CASSSQGAANEKLFF	TGCGCCAGCAGCTCGCAGGGGGCTGCTAATGAAAAACTGTTTTTT